Listed below are T cell receptor beta chains from one sample, sequenced in a study of spatial heterogeneity in lung cancer. TCRdb re-called the 5' RACE reads with MiXCR, one entry per CDR3 protein. The sample contains approximately 66,000 distinct CDR3 sequences, roughly 6.6% of which appear only once. The specimen was PBMCs, collected at surgery. These receptors were collected from a female donor with early-stage non-small cell lung cancer. CDR3s include the opening cysteine and the closing phenylalanine or tryptophan. The D gene is left open where the match is weak. The size field is filled for only some rows; it gives once, few, many or a size class.

clone_size: many
j_call: TRBJ1-5
d_call: NA
v_call: TRBV24-1
cdr3_aa: CATSDDRSLNQPQHF
cdr3_nt: TGTGCCACCAGTGATGACAGGTCCTTAAATCAGCCCCAGCATTTT

clone_size: NA
j_call: TRBJ2-2
d_call: NA
v_call: TRBV19
cdr3_aa: CASCIAGELFF
cdr3_nt: TGTGCCAGCTGTATTGCCGGGGAGCTGTTTTTT

clone_size: many
j_call: TRBJ2-7
d_call: TRBD1
v_call: TRBV5-1
cdr3_aa: CASSSGQGPYEQYF
cdr3_nt: TGCGCCAGCAGCTCGGGACAGGGGCCCTACGAGCAGTACTTC

clone_size: many
j_call: TRBJ2-7
d_call: NA
v_call: TRBV2
cdr3_aa: CASSEADRGLEDFF
cdr3_nt: TGTGCCAGCAGTGAAGCGGACAGGGGACTAGAGGATTTCTTC

clone_size: NA
j_call: TRBJ2-7
d_call: TRBD2
v_call: TRBV20-1
cdr3_aa: CSARDIRGRTDEQYF
cdr3_nt: TGCAGTGCTAGAGATATCCGCGGGAGAACGGACGAGCAGTACTTC

clone_size: few
j_call: TRBJ1-5
d_call: NA
v_call: TRBV6-1
cdr3_aa: CASSRARNQPQHF
cdr3_nt: TGTGCCAGCAGCCGGGCCCGCAATCAGCCCCAGCATTTT

clone_size: many
j_call: TRBJ1-6
d_call: NA
v_call: TRBV5-1
cdr3_aa: CASGAANNSPLHF
cdr3_nt: TGCGCCAGCGGGGCAGCCAATAATTCACCCCTCCACTTT

clone_size: NA
j_call: TRBJ2-3
d_call: NA
v_call: TRBV6-1
cdr3_aa: CASSANLRTDTQYF
cdr3_nt: TGTGCCAGCAGTGCTAACCTTCGCACAGATACGCAGTATTTT

clone_size: many
j_call: TRBJ1-5
d_call: NA
v_call: TRBV12-3/TRBV12-4
cdr3_aa: CASSSHRDRQPQHF
cdr3_nt: TGTGCCAGCAGTTCACACCGGGACCGACAGCCCCAGCATTTT

clone_size: many
j_call: TRBJ2-2
d_call: NA
v_call: TRBV24-1
cdr3_aa: CATSDFARDTGELFF
cdr3_nt: TGTGCCACCAGTGATTTCGCCAGAGACACCGGGGAGCTGTTTTTT

clone_size: NA
j_call: TRBJ2-2
d_call: NA
v_call: TRBV20-1
cdr3_aa: CSARVFANTGELFF
cdr3_nt: TGCAGTGCTAGAGTGTTCGCCAACACCGGGGAGCTGTTTTTT

clone_size: many
j_call: TRBJ2-3
d_call: NA
v_call: TRBV28
cdr3_aa: CASSWADTQYF
cdr3_nt: TGTGCCAGCAGCTGGGCAGATACGCAGTATTTT

clone_size: many
j_call: TRBJ1-6
d_call: NA
v_call: TRBV12-3/TRBV12-4
cdr3_aa: CASSLGGDNSPLHF
cdr3_nt: TGTGCCAGCAGTTTGGGTGGAGATAATTCACCCCTCCACTTT

clone_size: many
j_call: TRBJ2-5
d_call: TRBD2
v_call: TRBV7-2
cdr3_aa: CASSFLAGGPGETQYF
cdr3_nt: TGTGCCAGCAGCTTCTTAGCGGGAGGGCCGGGGGAGACCCAGTACTTC

clone_size: many
j_call: TRBJ2-7
d_call: TRBD2
v_call: TRBV5-1
cdr3_aa: CASSSVAGGRSYEQYF
cdr3_nt: TGCGCCAGCAGCTCAGTAGCGGGAGGCCGCTCCTACGAGCAGTACTTC

clone_size: many
j_call: TRBJ2-1
d_call: NA
v_call: TRBV5-1
cdr3_aa: CASSLIPRRGQFF
cdr3_nt: TGCGCCAGCAGCCTTATACCCCGGCGCGGGCAGTTCTTC

clone_size: few
j_call: TRBJ1-2
d_call: NA
v_call: TRBV10-3
cdr3_aa: CAISEQQGYGYTF
cdr3_nt: TGTGCCATCAGTGAGCAGCAGGGATATGGCTACACCTTC

clone_size: few
j_call: TRBJ1-2
d_call: TRBD1
v_call: TRBV5-4
cdr3_aa: CASSQGQMNYGYTF
cdr3_nt: TGTGCCAGCAGCCAGGGACAGATGAACTATGGCTACACCTTC

clone_size: many
j_call: TRBJ2-1
d_call: NA
v_call: TRBV28
cdr3_aa: CASSPVVGAYNEQFF
cdr3_nt: TGTGCCAGCAGTCCTGTTGTAGGGGCCTACAATGAGCAGTTCTTC

clone_size: few
j_call: TRBJ1-1
d_call: NA
v_call: TRBV20-1
cdr3_aa: CSARDYTGLEGTEAFF
cdr3_nt: TGCAGTGCTAGAGATTATACAGGGTTGGAGGGGACTGAAGCTTTCTTT

clone_size: medium-sized
j_call: TRBJ2-1
d_call: TRBD2
v_call: TRBV2
cdr3_aa: CASSPTSGGAPEQFF
cdr3_nt: TGTGCCAGCAGCCCGACTAGCGGGGGGGCCCCCGAGCAGTTCTTC

clone_size: many
j_call: TRBJ2-7
d_call: TRBD2
v_call: TRBV5-1
cdr3_aa: CASSLGPSGEVYEQYF
cdr3_nt: TGCGCCAGCAGCTTGGGGCCTAGCGGAGAAGTCTACGAGCAGTACTTC

clone_size: many
j_call: TRBJ1-2
d_call: NA
v_call: TRBV20-1
cdr3_aa: CSAWDFQGRGYTF
cdr3_nt: TGCAGTGCTTGGGACTTTCAAGGACGTGGCTACACCTTC

clone_size: many
j_call: TRBJ2-3
d_call: TRBD1
v_call: TRBV10-1
cdr3_aa: CASSDSGTGVTDTQYF
cdr3_nt: TGCGCCAGCAGTGATTCCGGGACAGGGGTGACAGATACGCAGTATTTT

clone_size: NA
j_call: TRBJ2-1
d_call: TRBD2
v_call: TRBV12-3/TRBV12-4
cdr3_aa: CASSLGGLAGLYNEQFF
cdr3_nt: TGTGCCAGCAGTTTAGGGGGACTAGCGGGCCTATACAATGAGCAGTTCTTC

clone_size: few
j_call: TRBJ1-4
d_call: NA
v_call: TRBV4-2
cdr3_aa: CASSPRTEGEKLFF
cdr3_nt: TGTGCCAGCAGCCCCAGGACAGAGGGTGAAAAACTGTTTTTT

clone_size: few
j_call: TRBJ1-2
d_call: NA
v_call: TRBV20-1
cdr3_aa: CSARGGARDYGYTF
cdr3_nt: TGCAGTGCTAGAGGCGGGGCGCGGGACTATGGCTACACCTTC

clone_size: few
j_call: TRBJ2-3
d_call: NA
v_call: TRBV11-3
cdr3_aa: CASSLVTVTDTQYF
cdr3_nt: TGTGCCAGCAGCTTAGTCACAGTCACAGATACGCAGTATTTT

clone_size: once
j_call: TRBJ1-2
d_call: TRBD1
v_call: TRBV12-3/TRBV12-4
cdr3_aa: CASSSGTGRGYTF
cdr3_nt: TGTGCCAGCAGTTCCGGGACAGGGCGCGGCTACACCTTC

clone_size: many
j_call: TRBJ1-5
d_call: NA
v_call: TRBV5-1
cdr3_aa: CASSLDTNQPQHF
cdr3_nt: TGCGCCAGCAGCTTGGATACCAATCAGCCCCAGCATTTT

clone_size: many
j_call: TRBJ2-5
d_call: TRBD2
v_call: TRBV6-2/TRBV6-3
cdr3_aa: CASRSGTSGSQETQYF
cdr3_nt: TGTGCCAGCAGATCCGGGACTAGCGGAAGCCAAGAGACCCAGTACTTC

clone_size: many
j_call: TRBJ1-4
d_call: NA
v_call: TRBV27
cdr3_aa: CASAVVDSTFNEKLFF
cdr3_nt: TGTGCCAGCGCCGTGGTGGACAGCACCTTTAATGAAAAACTGTTTTTT

clone_size: many
j_call: TRBJ1-1
d_call: NA
v_call: TRBV11-2
cdr3_aa: CASSLKGSGTEAFF
cdr3_nt: TGTGCCAGCAGCTTAAAGGGGTCCGGCACTGAAGCTTTCTTT

clone_size: many
j_call: TRBJ2-7
d_call: NA
v_call: TRBV28
cdr3_aa: CASSLVRDDYEQYF
cdr3_nt: TGTGCCAGCAGCCTAGTCCGGGACGACTACGAGCAGTACTTC

clone_size: many
j_call: TRBJ1-5
d_call: NA
v_call: TRBV20-1
cdr3_aa: CSGGGNQPQHF
cdr3_nt: TGCAGTGGAGGGGGCAATCAGCCCCAGCATTTT

clone_size: many
j_call: TRBJ2-1
d_call: NA
v_call: TRBV25-1
cdr3_aa: CASIGDEQFF
cdr3_nt: TGTGCCTCTATAGGGGATGAGCAGTTCTTC

clone_size: many
j_call: TRBJ1-4
d_call: NA
v_call: TRBV12-3/TRBV12-4
cdr3_aa: CASTRRGQTNEKLFF
cdr3_nt: TGTGCCAGCACCAGAAGAGGACAGACTAATGAAAAACTGTTTTTT

clone_size: many
j_call: TRBJ1-4
d_call: NA
v_call: TRBV9
cdr3_aa: CASSGTGTNEKLFF
cdr3_nt: TGTGCCAGCAGCGGAACAGGGACTAATGAAAAACTGTTTTTT

clone_size: few
j_call: TRBJ2-1
d_call: NA
v_call: TRBV7-3
cdr3_aa: CASSILGGGDNEQFF
cdr3_nt: TGTGCCAGCAGCATCCTTGGCGGAGGGGACAATGAGCAGTTCTTC

clone_size: many
j_call: TRBJ1-5
d_call: NA
v_call: TRBV6-1
cdr3_aa: CASSESGGGQPQHF
cdr3_nt: TGTGCCAGCAGTGAAAGCGGTGGGGGGCAGCCCCAGCATTTT

clone_size: many
j_call: TRBJ1-3
d_call: NA
v_call: TRBV18
cdr3_aa: CASSRGDATGNTIYF
cdr3_nt: TGTGCCAGCTCACGAGGGGACGCTACTGGAAACACCATATATTTT

clone_size: NA
j_call: TRBJ2-1
d_call: TRBD2
v_call: TRBV6-5
cdr3_aa: CASSYGTGELIAGGNEQFF
cdr3_nt: TGTGCCAGCAGTTACGGAACAGGGGAATTAATTGCGGGAGGGAATGAGCAGTTCTTC

clone_size: NA
j_call: TRBJ2-7
d_call: TRBD2
v_call: TRBV7-2
cdr3_aa: CASSFFRTSGTPYEQYF
cdr3_nt: TGTGCCAGCAGCTTTTTCCGGACTAGCGGGACCCCCTACGAGCAGTACTTC